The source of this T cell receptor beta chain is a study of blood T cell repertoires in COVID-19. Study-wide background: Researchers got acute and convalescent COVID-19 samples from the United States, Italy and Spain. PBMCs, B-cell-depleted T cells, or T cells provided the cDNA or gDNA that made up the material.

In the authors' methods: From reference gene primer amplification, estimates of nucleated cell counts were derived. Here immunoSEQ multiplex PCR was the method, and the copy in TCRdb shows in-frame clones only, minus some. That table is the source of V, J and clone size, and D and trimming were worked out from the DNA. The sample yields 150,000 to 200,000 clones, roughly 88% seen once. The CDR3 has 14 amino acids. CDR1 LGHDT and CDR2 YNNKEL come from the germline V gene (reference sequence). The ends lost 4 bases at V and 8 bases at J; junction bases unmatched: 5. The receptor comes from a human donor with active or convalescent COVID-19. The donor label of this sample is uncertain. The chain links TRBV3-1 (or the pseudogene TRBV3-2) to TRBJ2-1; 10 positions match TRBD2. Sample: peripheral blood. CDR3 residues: CASSLSSGSDEQFF. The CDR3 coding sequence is TGTGCCAGCAGCCTTTCTAGCGGGAGCGATGAGCAGTTCTTC.